Shown below are 13 T cell receptor beta chains from a single sample sequenced in a study of T cells in Graves' hyperthyroidism and ophthalmopathy. Amplification targeted TCR beta CDR3 regions from RNA transcripts. First-round RT-PCR with HTBI primers amplified the TCR CDR3 region. TCRdb ran MiXCR on the multiplex PCR reads and lists one entry per CDR3 protein. Of about 130,000 distinct CDR3 sequences in the sample, around 20% are singletons; the top ten hold over 60%. Specimen: blood. The receptors stem from a woman aged 50 to 60 with Graves' hyperthyroidism that later progressed to Graves' ophthalmopathy.

The V gene is TRBV29-1, the J gene TRBJ2-5; possible D gene TRBD1, 6 bases. Germline lookup yields CDR1 SQVTM and CDR2 ANQGSEA. Trimming stripped 1 base from V and 7 bases from J, with 13 bases between. This CDR3 spans 13 amino acids. CDR3 residues: CSVEVRRGGTQYF. The CDR3 DNA is TGCAGCGTTGAAGTCAGGAGAGGGGGGACCCAGTACTTC.

This clonotype was observed at least ten times. The chain couples TRBV3-1 to TRBJ2-2, with D possibly matching TRBD1 (6 bases). Germline CDR1 LGHDT, CDR2 YNNKEL (reference sequence). The V and J ends lost 1 base and 5 bases respectively, with 8 bases between them. The CDR3 has 14 amino acids. CDR3 in amino acids: CASSQGRGTGELFF. The CDR3 bases are TGTGCCAGCAGCCAAGGCAGGGGAACCGGGGAGCTGTTTTTT.

As to this clonotype: This may stem from a read error, because a much larger clone lies one nucleotide away. This chain connects TRBV28 to TRBJ2-1, with D possibly being TRBD1 (5 bases). This CDR3 contains 11 residues. Looked up from germline, CDR1 is MDHEN and CDR2 is SYDVKM. The CDR3 DNA follows: TGTGCCTGCAGTTGGGGCCTGTGGCAGTTCTTC. It yields the protein CACSWGLWQFF. The full variable domain, in which reference TRBV28 and TRBJ2-1 provide the parts outside the CDR3, is DVKVTQSSRYLVKRTGEKVFLECVQDMDHENMFWYRQDPGLGLRLIYFSYDVKMKEKGDIPEGYSVSREKKERFSLILESASTNQTSMYLCACSWGLWQFFGPGTRLTVL.

This clonotype came up many times. The chain links TRBV4-1 to TRBJ2-3; D perhaps matches TRBD2 (7 bases). Germline CDR1 reads MGHRA; CDR2 reads YSYEKL. The CDR3 runs 16 residues. The V gene lost 0 bases and the J gene lost 0 bases, with 10 bases spanning the gap. The CDR3 DNA follows: TGCGCCAGCAGCCAAGATCGGGGGGCTAGCACAGATACGCAGTATTTT. It is translated as CASSQDRGASTDTQYF.

This clonotype has at least ten counts. The rearrangement uses TRBV6-6 and TRBJ2-3; TRBD2 might be the D (5 bases). The CDR3 contains 17 residues. Deletions cut 0 bases from V and 9 bases from J, with 22 bases between. Germline V gene data show CDR1 as MNHNY and CDR2 as SVGAGI (reference sequence). DNA of the CDR3: TGTGCCAGCAGTTACTCGAGTACTCCCGGGATCTCCGGGACGCAGTATTTT. It translates to CASSYSSTPGISGTQYF.

This clonotype was recorded at least ten times. The chain uses TRBV5-1 and TRBJ1-1, with 8 bases that match TRBD1. Germline V gene lookup returns CDR1 SGHRS and CDR2 YFSETQ. The CDR3 spans 13 residues. V lost 4 bases to trimming and J lost 7 bases; unmatched junction nucleotides: 6. This CDR3 is CASSAKTGVEAFF. CDR3 nucleotide sequence: TGCGCCAGCAGCGCAAAGACAGGGGTTGAAGCTTTCTTT.

CDR3 sequence (DNA): TGTGCCAGCAGTTTGGCAGGAAGGTACGAGCAGTACTTC. Its protein is CASSLAGRYEQYF. The gene calls are TRBV28 and TRBJ2-7, with D uncertain. Germline lookup yields CDR1 MDHEN and CDR2 SYDVKM. The CDR3 has 13 amino acids. V was shortened by 3 bases and J by 4 bases, with 10 bases between the two germline ends.

The V and J genes are TRBV11-2 and TRBJ1-2; tentatively, D is TRBD1 (5 bases). The CDR3 extends over 15 amino acids. CDR1 SGHAT and CDR2 FQNNGV come from the germline V gene. Between the trimmed V and J ends, which lost 2 bases and 3 bases, there was a span of 13 bases. The CDR3 region is CASSLSAGRDYGYTF. CDR3 bases: TGTGCCAGCAGCTTATCGGCAGGGCGGGACTATGGCTACACCTTC.

The genes are TRBV12-3 or TRBV12-4 and TRBJ1-1, with a tentative D call TRBD1 (6 bases). This CDR3 region has 15 residues. Trimming stripped 3 bases from V and 0 bases from J, with 11 bases between. The CDR3 DNA reads as TGTGCCAGCAGTTTTTTCAGGGGCTTGAACACTGAAGCTTTCTTT. The encoded protein is CASSFFRGLNTEAFF.

V usage is TRBV2 and J usage is TRBJ1-1; TRBD1 aligns across 7 bases. The CDR3 contains 16 residues. The germline V gene has CDR1 SNHLY and CDR2 FYNNEI. Germline trimming cut 4 bases from V and 3 bases from J; bases unmatched to any gene: 11. CDR3 in amino acids: CASSGQGVVSYTEAFF. DNA of the CDR3: TGTGCCAGCAGTGGACAGGGCGTGGTATCGTACACTGAAGCTTTCTTT.

This sequence joins TRBV20-1 and TRBJ2-1, with 10 positions matching TRBD2. The CDR3 covers 16 residues. Per germline, CDR1 DFQATT and CDR2 SNEGSKA (reference sequence). The junction had 13 bases not matched to a gene; V was cut back by 5 bases and J by 6 bases. The CDR3 DNA reads TGCAGTGCTGGTTCTAATCTAGCGGGAGCCCGCAATGAGCAGTTCTTC. Translation gives CSAGSNLAGARNEQFF.

This clonotype was seen only a few times. V gene TRBV5-1 combines with J gene TRBJ2-1; 7 bases fit TRBD1. Germline V gene data show CDR1 as SGHRS and CDR2 as YFSETQ. The V and J ends lost 3 bases and 6 bases, in that order; junction bases with no gene match: 9. This CDR3 has 15 amino acids. The CDR3 sequence is CASSSGTVPGNEQFF. DNA of the CDR3: TGCGCCAGCAGCTCCGGGACAGTCCCCGGCAATGAGCAGTTCTTC.

The CDR3 bases are TGTGCCAGCAGCCAGCGGGACAGGAACACTGAAGCTTTCTTT. This sequence encodes CASSQRDRNTEAFF. This rearrangement joins TRBV3-1 to TRBJ1-1; TRBD1 aligns across 7 bases. CDR1 is LGHDT, CDR2 YNNKEL, per germline (reference sequence). V shed 3 bases and J 1 base; nucleotides not matched to a gene: 2. This CDR3 is built from 14 residues.